Below are 27 T cell receptor beta chains sequenced from a single sample in a study of response to subunit inactivated influenza vaccine. Using its own MiXCR run on the RT-PCR reads, TCRdb lists one record per CDR3 protein. The sample has approximately 570,000 distinct CDR3 sequences, approximately 7.6% seen once. The sample was PBMCs from blood, taken 23 to 25 months after vaccination. The receptors derive from a man aged 45 to 75 who received an inactivated influenza vaccine.

This clonotype was seen repeatedly, ten times or more. The chain links TRBV6-5 to TRBJ1-5; D call uncertain. The CDR3 has 15 amino acids. Germline CDR1 and CDR2: MNHEY and SVGAGI. The V gene lost 4 bases and the J gene lost 1 base, with 11 bases spanning the gap. CDR3 sequence reads: CASSLGFWSNQPQHF. As DNA, the CDR3 is TGTGCCAGCAGTTTAGGGTTCTGGAGCAATCAGCCCCAGCATTTT.

The chain recombines TRBV4-1 with TRBJ2-5; 7 nucleotides agree with TRBD2. Germline trimming cut 4 bases from V and 2 bases from J; bases unmatched to any gene: 10. Germline V gene lookup returns CDR1 MGHRA and CDR2 YSYEKL. The CDR3 spans 16 residues. The CDR3 DNA sequence: TGCGCCAGCAGCCCCGCAGACGGGAGGAGTCAAGAGACCCAGTACTTC. Encoded protein: CASSPADGRSQETQYF.

This clonotype was picked up a small number of times. The chain is built from TRBV14 and TRBJ2-1, with 10 positions matching TRBD2. The trim removed 4 bases at V and 2 bases at J, leaving 5 bases unmatched. Germline CDR1 and CDR2: SGHDN and FVKESK. The CDR3 length is 16 residues. The CDR3: CASSRGLAVTYNEQFF. In nucleotides, the CDR3 is TGTGCCAGCAGCCGCGGACTAGCGGTTACCTACAATGAGCAGTTCTTC.

This chain connects TRBV6-2 or TRBV6-3 to TRBJ2-4; D is unclear. Trimming took 6 bases from V and 4 from J, leaving 4 bases between them. The CDR3 runs to 11 residues. The V gene's germline CDR1 is MNHEY and CDR2 SVGEGT. CDR3 residues: CASRSKNIQYF. CDR3 sequence (DNA): TGTGCCAGCAGGTCTAAAAACATTCAGTACTTC.

The chain uses TRBV2 and TRBJ2-3; 11 bases line up with TRBD1. V shed 5 bases, J shed 2 bases, and the junction held 6 bases outside the gene matches. The CDR3 consists of 16 residues. CDR1 and CDR2 (germline): SNHLY, FYNNEI. DNA of the CDR3: TGTGCCAGCAGTCCCGGGACAGGGGGAATCACAGATACGCAGTATTTT. This sequence encodes CASSPGTGGITDTQYF.

In this sample, this clonotype turned up a few times. The rearrangement links TRBV5-1 to TRBJ2-1; 13 positions match TRBD2. Germline CDR1 SGHRS, CDR2 YFSETQ. The CDR3 contains 15 residues. With V trimmed by 7 bases and J by 6 bases, 7 bases remained unmatched. CDR3 coding DNA: TGCGCCAGCCAAAGCAGACTAGCGGGAGGCAATGAGCAGTTCTTC. Translation gives CASQSRLAGGNEQFF.

There are many counts of this clonotype. The V call is TRBV18, the J call TRBJ2-5; D unclear. Per the germline V gene, CDR1 is KGHSH and CDR2 is LQKENI. Trimming pared 2 bases from V and 1 base from J, leaving 17 bases between. The CDR3 spans 17 residues. The CDR3 DNA is TGTGCCAGCTCACCAAGGGTCAGCACCATTCCCCAAGAGACCCAGTACTTC. As protein: CASSPRVSTIPQETQYF.

This clonotype was picked up many times. The chain carries TRBV4-3 and TRBJ1-1, with D hard to call. V lost 0 bases to trimming and J lost 1 base, with 6 bases between them. This CDR3 comprises 14 residues. In germline, CDR1 is LGHNA, CDR2 YSLEER. The CDR3 spells CASSQDWENTEAFF. CDR3 bases: TGCGCCAGCAGCCAAGACTGGGAGAACACTGAAGCTTTCTTT.

The V call is TRBV12-3 or TRBV12-4, the J call TRBJ1-5, with D unclear. V lost 3 bases and J lost 6, with 12 bases in between. The CDR3 consists of 14 residues. In DNA form, the CDR3 reads TGTGCCAGCAGTTTGGTTAGGGCTGGTCAGCCCCAGCATTTT. This translates into CASSLVRAGQPQHF.

This clonotype was found many times. The V gene is TRBV7-9, the J gene TRBJ2-2; D remains unclear. The CDR3 loop spans 15 amino acids. Per germline, CDR1 SEHNR and CDR2 FQNEAQ (reference sequence). Deletions cut 2 bases from V and 5 bases from J, with 12 bases between. The CDR3 sequence is CASSLFRMRTGELFF. CDR3 bases: TGTGCCAGCAGCTTATTTAGGATGCGGACCGGGGAGCTGTTTTTT.

This clonotype has at least ten counts. The CDR3 DNA is TGTGCCAGCAGTTTCGACAGGGGAGCCTACGAGCAGTACTTC. Translation: CASSFDRGAYEQYF. The rearrangement links TRBV6-5 to TRBJ2-7; 8 bases match TRBD1. J lost 2 bases, V lost 4 bases, and 4 bases had no gene match. The CDR3 spans 14 residues. Per the germline V gene, CDR1 is MNHEY and CDR2 is SVGAGI.

This rearrangement joins TRBV4-1 to TRBJ2-1; perhaps D is TRBD1 or TRBD2 (5 bases each). CDR1 is MGHRA and CDR2 is YSYEKL in the germline V gene. V dropped 1 base and J dropped 9 bases, with 16 bases sitting between them. The CDR3 extends over 15 amino acids. DNA of the CDR3: TGCGCCAGCAGCCAAGGACGGGGACGGATGGGTGAGCAGTTCTTC. Translated, it gives CASSQGRGRMGEQFF.

This clonotype has just a few counts. The chain carries TRBV3-1 and TRBJ1-2; D is ambiguous. The ends were cut back, 3 bases at V and 4 bases at J, with 12 bases in the middle. CDR3 size: 14 residues. Germline loops: CDR1 LGHDT, CDR2 YNNKEL (reference sequence). The CDR3 nucleotides are TGTGCCAGCAGCCAGGAAATAGGCCGCTATGGCTACACCTTC. Translation gives CASSQEIGRYGYTF. Together with reference TRBV3-1 and TRBJ1-2, the CDR3 gives the full variable domain: DTAVSQTPKYLVTQMGNDKSIKCEQNLGHDTMYWYKQDSKKFLKIMFSYNNKELIINETVPNRFSPKSPDKAHLNLHINSLELGDSAVYFCASSQEIGRYGYTFGSGTRLTVV.

This chain connects TRBV12-3 or TRBV12-4 to TRBJ1-2; D might be TRBD1 (5 bases). CDR3 length: 14 amino acids. Deletions cut 9 bases from V and 4 bases from J, with 18 bases between. CDR3 region: CASAWDGILYGYTF. Written as DNA, the CDR3 is TGTGCCAGTGCTTGGGACGGGATCCTCTATGGCTACACCTTC.

This clonotype appeared once. This may arise from a read error, as a much more abundant clone is one base away. The chain has TRBV4-2 and TRBJ2-3; D possibly corresponds to TRBD1 (5 bases). The CDR3 extends over 16 amino acids. From germline, CDR1 is LGHNA and CDR2 YNFKEQ. The germline V and J ends were trimmed by 4 bases and 4 bases, with 18 bases remaining between them. In nucleotides, the CDR3 is TGTGCCAGCAGCCGAGAGTGGGGCCAAAGGGCAGATACGCAGTATTTT. It yields the protein CASSREWGQRADTQYF.

The chain combines TRBV2 with TRBJ2-3, with D tentatively TRBD1 or TRBD2 (6 bases each). The V end lost 9 bases, the J end lost 5 bases, and 24 bases lay between the germline ends. Germline V gene data show CDR1 as SNHLY and CDR2 as FYNNEI. The CDR3 loop spans 16 amino acids. This CDR3 reads CASSKGGAGDGDTQYF. CDR3 DNA sequence: TGTGCCAGTTCCAAGGGGGGCGCTGGTGATGGAGATACGCAGTATTTT.

This clonotype has just a few counts. The chain recombines TRBV6-1 with TRBJ1-3; a possible D gene is TRBD1 (6 bases). The V end was cut by 6 bases, the J end by 4 bases, with 19 bases between. Per the germline V gene, CDR1 is MNHNS and CDR2 is SASEGT. CDR3 size: 16 residues. The DNA for the CDR3 is TGTGCCAGCAGACCCCACGGACAGACACAAGGAAACACCATATATTTT. Translation: CASRPHGQTQGNTIYF.

This clonotype was observed a handful of times. The chain employs TRBV29-1 and TRBJ1-1; TRBD1 might be the D (5 bases). The CDR3 loop spans 17 amino acids. Germline lookup yields CDR1 SQVTM and CDR2 ANQGSEA. V was clipped by 5 bases and J by 1 base, with 23 bases between them. The CDR3 is CSVPAGTQGRRNTEAFF. The CDR3 bases are TGCAGCGTTCCTGCGGGGACGCAGGGTCGAAGGAACACTGAAGCTTTCTTT.

J is TRBJ2-3 and V is TRBV5-1, with D maybe TRBD1 (6 bases). The CDR3 loop spans 14 amino acids. Germline CDR1 and CDR2: SGHRS and YFSETQ. Trimming cost V 7 bases and J 4 bases, with 16 bases left between them. Here the CDR3 reads CASAPTGNPDTQYF. The CDR3 bases are TGCGCCAGCGCCCCCACAGGGAATCCAGATACGCAGTATTTT.

The gene calls are TRBV12-5 and TRBJ2-1, with 10 bases matching TRBD2. CDR3 length equals 18 residues. Losses at the gene ends were 7 bases for V and 0 bases for J; bases not matched to a gene: 12. Germline CDR1 LGHNT, CDR2 FRNRAP. Written as DNA, the CDR3 is TGTGCTAGTGCTTCCCCCACTAGCGGGACAACCTCCTACAATGAGCAGTTCTTC. Its protein is CASASPTSGTTSYNEQFF.

The genes are TRBV27 and TRBJ2-7; weak D call: TRBD2 (5 bases). The CDR3 length is 15 residues. Germline assignment: CDR1 MNHEY and CDR2 SMNVEV (reference sequence). Trimming cost V 5 bases and J 0 bases, with 14 bases left between them. CDR3 in DNA: TGTGCCAGCAGTACCATCCTGGGGAGCTCCTACGAGCAGTACTTC. The encoded protein is CASSTILGSSYEQYF.

This clonotype appeared many times. CDR3 protein: CASSQDRGISPPYEQYF. CDR3 coding DNA: TGCGCCAGCAGCCAAGATCGGGGAATCTCACCCCCCTACGAGCAGTACTTC. The V gene is TRBV4-3, the J gene TRBJ2-7; tentatively, D is TRBD2 (5 bases). The CDR3 runs 17 residues. V was shortened by 0 bases and J by 2 bases, with 17 bases between the two germline ends. The germline gives CDR1 LGHNA, CDR2 YSLEER.

This rearrangement joins TRBV12-3 or TRBV12-4 to TRBJ2-5; TRBD2 is a possible D gene (6 bases). The V gene lost 5 bases and the J gene lost 5 bases, with 15 bases spanning the gap. The CDR3 totals 14 residues. CDR3 bases: TGTGCCAGCAGTCGGGAGTCACTCCTGGAGACCCAGTACTTC. Translation: CASSRESLLETQYF.

This clonotype was seen a handful of times. V usage is TRBV19 and J usage is TRBJ2-6, with D possibly TRBD1 on 6 matching bases. Germline values: CDR1 LNHDA, CDR2 SQIVND (reference sequence). Trimming took off 3 bases at V and 2 bases at J, with 17 bases between the two ends. The CDR3 contains 18 residues. CDR3 amino acids: CASSIRFVGTTGANVLTF. The DNA of the CDR3 is TGTGCCAGTAGTATTCGGTTCGTAGGGACAACTGGGGCCAACGTCCTGACTTTC.

This clonotype was seen at least ten times. The chain combines TRBV11-2 with TRBJ2-5; D is unclear. The V end lost 1 base, the J end lost 1 base, and 4 bases lay between the germline ends. Germline assignment: CDR1 SGHAT and CDR2 FQNNGV. The CDR3 loop spans 13 amino acids. The CDR3 DNA reads TGTGCCAGCAGCTTAGGCTTCCAAGAGACCCAGTACTTC. It specifies CASSLGFQETQYF.

J is TRBJ1-5 and V is TRBV10-3; 7 nucleotides agree with TRBD1. Germline-derived CDR1 and CDR2 are ENHRY and SYGVKD. The CDR3 sequence is 14 residues long. V lost 9 bases to trimming and J lost 6 bases; unmatched junction nucleotides: 11. The chain's CDR3 is CAIWDSGGGQPQHF. The CDR3, as DNA: TGTGCCATTTGGGACAGCGGAGGGGGTCAGCCCCAGCATTTT.

The chain joins TRBV5-1 to TRBJ2-1, with D hard to call. This CDR3 has 14 amino acids. V shed 0 bases and J shed 5 bases, with 9 bases lying between them. CDR1 and CDR2 (germline): SGHRS, YFSETQ. This CDR3 is CASSLAPINNEQFF. The CDR3 DNA reads TGCGCCAGCAGCTTGGCCCCAATAAACAATGAGCAGTTCTTC.